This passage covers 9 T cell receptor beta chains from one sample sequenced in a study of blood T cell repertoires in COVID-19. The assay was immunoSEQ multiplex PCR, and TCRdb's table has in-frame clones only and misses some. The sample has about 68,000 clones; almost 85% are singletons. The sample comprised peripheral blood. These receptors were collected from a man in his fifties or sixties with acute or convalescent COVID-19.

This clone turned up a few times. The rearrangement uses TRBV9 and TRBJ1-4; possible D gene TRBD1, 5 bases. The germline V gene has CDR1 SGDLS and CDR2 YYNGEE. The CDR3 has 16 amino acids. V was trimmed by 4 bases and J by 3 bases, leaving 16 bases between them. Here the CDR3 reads CASSPGGGSSNEKLFF. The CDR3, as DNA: TGTGCCAGCAGCCCCGGTGGGGGGTCTTCTAATGAAAAACTGTTTTTT.

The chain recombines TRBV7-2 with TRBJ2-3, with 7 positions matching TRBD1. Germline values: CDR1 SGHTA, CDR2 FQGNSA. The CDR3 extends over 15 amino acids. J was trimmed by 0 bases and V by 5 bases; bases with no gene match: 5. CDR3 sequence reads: CASSRDSPSTDTQYF. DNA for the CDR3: TGTGCCAGCAGCCGGGACAGCCCTAGCACAGATACGCAGTATTTT. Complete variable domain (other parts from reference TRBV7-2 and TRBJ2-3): GAGVSQSPSNKVTEKGKDVELRCDPISGHTALYWYRQSLGQGLEFLIYFQGNSAPDKSGLPSDRFSAERTGGSVSTLTIQRTQQEDSAVYLCASSRDSPSTDTQYFGPGTRLTVL.

CDR3 sequence reads: CASSFQRGDLDTQYF. The CDR3 DNA is TGTGCCAGCAGTTTCCAGCGGGGGGACCTAGATACGCAGTATTTT. The genes are TRBV27 and TRBJ2-3; the match to TRBD2 covers 9 bases. V was pared by 3 bases and J by 5 bases, with 6 bases of the junction left unmatched. Germline V lookup: CDR1 MNHEY, CDR2 SMNVEV (reference sequence). The CDR3 contains 15 residues.

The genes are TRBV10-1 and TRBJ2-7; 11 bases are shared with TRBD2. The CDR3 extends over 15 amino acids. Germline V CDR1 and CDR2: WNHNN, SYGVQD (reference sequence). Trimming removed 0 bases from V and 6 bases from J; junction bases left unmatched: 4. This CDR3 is CASSESTGLAGEQYF. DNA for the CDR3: TGCGCCAGCAGTGAGTCGACCGGACTAGCGGGCGAGCAGTACTTC.

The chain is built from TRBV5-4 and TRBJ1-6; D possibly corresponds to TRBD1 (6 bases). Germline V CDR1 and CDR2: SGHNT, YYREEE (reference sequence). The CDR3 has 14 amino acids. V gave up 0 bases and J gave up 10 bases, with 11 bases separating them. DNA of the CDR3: TGTGCCAGCAGCTTGGGACGCAGGGGCTCACCCCTCCACTTT. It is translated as CASSLGRRGSPLHF.

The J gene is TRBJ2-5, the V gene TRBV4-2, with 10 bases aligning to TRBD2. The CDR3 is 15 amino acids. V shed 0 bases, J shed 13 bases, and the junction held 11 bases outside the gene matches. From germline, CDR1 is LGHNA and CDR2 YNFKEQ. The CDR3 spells CASSQEEGAGGRPYF. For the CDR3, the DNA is TGTGCCAGCAGCCAAGAAGAAGGAGCGGGGGGGCGTCCGTACTTC.

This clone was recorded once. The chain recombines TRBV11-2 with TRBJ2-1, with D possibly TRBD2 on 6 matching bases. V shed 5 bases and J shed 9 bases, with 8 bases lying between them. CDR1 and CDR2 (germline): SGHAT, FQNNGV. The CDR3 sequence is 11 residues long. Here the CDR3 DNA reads TGTGCCAGCAGCAATAGCGGTGAGCAGTTCTTC. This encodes CASSNSGEQFF.

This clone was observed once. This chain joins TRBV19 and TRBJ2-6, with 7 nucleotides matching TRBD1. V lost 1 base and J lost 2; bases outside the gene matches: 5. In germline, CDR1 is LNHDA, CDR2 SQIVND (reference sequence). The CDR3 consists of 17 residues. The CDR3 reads CASSIGQGVTGANVLTF. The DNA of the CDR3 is TGTGCCAGTAGTATAGGGCAGGGGGTCACTGGGGCCAACGTCCTGACTTTC.

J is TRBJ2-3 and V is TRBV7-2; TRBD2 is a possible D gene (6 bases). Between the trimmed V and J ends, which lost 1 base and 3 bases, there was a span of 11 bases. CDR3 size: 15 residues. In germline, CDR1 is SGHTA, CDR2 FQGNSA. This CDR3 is CASSLGWGVTDTQYF. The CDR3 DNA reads TGTGCCAGCAGCTTAGGATGGGGGGTGACAGATACGCAGTATTTT.